The 13 T cell receptor beta chains listed next were all sequenced from one sample in a study of blood T cell repertoires in COVID-19. Only in-frame clones appear in the TCRdb table, and some are missing; sequencing was by immunoSEQ multiplex PCR. This sample has about 54,000 clones; over 80% occur once, and the top ten carry about 2%. Specimen: peripheral blood. The origin of the receptors is a woman in her sixties or seventies with acute or convalescent COVID-19.

The table lists this clone with a count of one. The chain joins TRBV18 to TRBJ1-5, with 7 bases that match TRBD1. The V gene end was trimmed by 3 bases and the J gene end by 7 bases; junction bases not matched to a gene: 3. The CDR3 is 13 residues long. Germline V gene lookup returns CDR1 KGHSH and CDR2 LQKENI. The CDR3 sequence is CASSPQQGQPQHF. CDR3 nucleotide sequence: TGTGCCAGCTCACCGCAACAGGGGCAGCCCCAGCATTTT.

The rearrangement joins TRBV4-1 to TRBJ2-5, with 7 nucleotides matching TRBD2. Trimming cost V 3 bases and J 5 bases; bases outside gene matches: 3. This CDR3 is 13 amino acids long. Germline lookup yields CDR1 MGHRA and CDR2 YSYEKL. CDR3 bases: TGCGCCAGCAGCCACCGGGGGGATGAGACCCAGTACTTC. Its protein is CASSHRGDETQYF.

The J gene is TRBJ2-7, the V gene TRBV7-6, with 11 bases identical to TRBD2. The CDR3 is 13 amino acids. Germline values: CDR1 SGHVS, CDR2 FNYEAQ. V gave up 5 bases and J gave up 7 bases; unmatched junction bases: 4. The CDR3 coding sequence is TGTGCCAGCAGCCCGACTAGCGGGATGGAGCAGTACTTC. Its translation: CASSPTSGMEQYF.

The J gene is TRBJ2-2, the V gene TRBV5-3; 12 positions match TRBD2. Being an ORF, TRBV5-3 has a function that is uncertain. V lost 4 bases, J lost 0 bases, and 13 bases stayed unmatched. The CDR3 runs to 20 residues. The CDR3 reads CARSLRTSGTKFANTGELFF. CDR3 bases: TGTGCCAGAAGCCTCCGGACTAGCGGGACAAAGTTCGCGAACACCGGGGAGCTGTTTTTT.

The V and J genes are TRBV7-8 and TRBJ2-2, with 12 nucleotides matching TRBD2. The ends lost 3 bases at V and 7 bases at J; junction bases unmatched: 6. This CDR3 has 16 amino acids. In germline, CDR1 is SGHVS, CDR2 FQNEAQ. Here the CDR3 reads CASSFGLAGRGGELFF. CDR3 nucleotide sequence: TGTGCCAGCAGCTTTGGACTAGCGGGAAGAGGCGGGGAGCTGTTTTTT.

By its share, this clone is medium-sized (0.01 to 0.1%). The chain recombines TRBV25-1 with TRBJ1-6; D gene uncertain. V lost 4 bases to trimming and J lost 8 bases, with 9 bases between them. Germline assignment: CDR1 MGHDK and CDR2 SYGVNS. This CDR3 is built from 13 residues. CDR3 sequence: CASSADGDSPLHF. DNA of the CDR3: TGTGCCAGCAGTGCCGACGGGGATTCACCCCTCCACTTT. Combining the CDR3 with reference TRBV25-1 and TRBJ1-6 gives the whole variable domain EADIYQTPRYLVIGTGKKITLECSQTMGHDKMYWYQQDPGMELHLIHYSYGVNSTEKGDLSSESTVSRIRTEHFPLTLESARPSHTSQYLCASSADGDSPLHFGNGTRLTVT.

The V and J genes are TRBV7-2 and TRBJ2-7, with a tentative D call TRBD2 (5 bases). Trimming cost V 0 bases and J 3 bases, with 18 bases left between them. This CDR3 has 17 amino acids. CDR1 and CDR2 (germline): SGHTA, FQGNSA. DNA of the CDR3: TGTGCCAGCAGCTTAGCGAGGGCCGGGTACGGCCTCTACGAGCAGTACTTC. Translation: CASSLARAGYGLYEQYF.

V is TRBV6-5 and J is TRBJ1-1; a weak D match, TRBD1 (6 bases). V shed 6 bases and J shed 7 bases, with 12 bases lying between them. The CDR3 runs to 12 residues. Germline assignment: CDR1 MNHEY and CDR2 SVGAGI. CDR3 nucleotides: TGTGCCAGCAGGAAACAACAGGGTGAAGCTTTCTTT. Translated: CASRKQQGEAFF.

The chain couples TRBV15 to TRBJ1-4; D might be TRBD1 (6 bases). The V end lost 5 bases, the J end lost 8 bases, and 18 bases lay between the germline ends. The CDR3 covers 15 residues. Germline CDR1 reads LNHNV; CDR2 reads YYDKDF (reference sequence). CDR3 protein: CATSLGRGQSEKLFF. The CDR3 region has the DNA TGTGCCACCAGCTTGGGGCGGGGGCAGAGCGAAAAACTGTTTTTT.

V gene TRBV27 combines with J gene TRBJ1-5; 7 nucleotides match TRBD1. The CDR3 length is 14 residues. The germline CDR1 and CDR2 sequences are MNHEY and SMNVEV (reference sequence). J was trimmed by 7 bases and V by 3 bases; bases with no gene match: 6. CDR3 in DNA: TGTGCCAGCAGTTTGACAGGGAACTTGCAGCCCCAGCATTTT. This encodes CASSLTGNLQPQHF.

The rearrangement joins TRBV24-1 to TRBJ2-7; weak D call: TRBD1 (5 bases). CDR3 length equals 14 residues. Trimming stripped 4 bases from V and 3 bases from J, with 12 bases between. In germline, CDR1 is KGHDR, CDR2 SFDVKD. CDR3: CATSDHRQNYEQYF. CDR3 coding DNA: TGTGCCACCAGTGACCACCGACAGAACTACGAGCAGTACTTC.

The genes are TRBV7-2 and TRBJ2-7, with a possible D match to TRBD1 (6 bases). The CDR3 covers 13 residues. The V end lost 3 bases, the J end lost 3 bases, and 9 bases lay between the germline ends. Germline V gene data show CDR1 as SGHTA and CDR2 as FQGNSA. CDR3 region: CASSLGHLYEQYF. The CDR3 coding sequence is TGTGCCAGCAGCTTGGGACACCTCTACGAGCAGTACTTC.

The V call is TRBV6-6, the J call TRBJ1-6, with unresolved D. V lost 6 bases and J 7 bases, leaving 7 bases between the germline ends. From germline, CDR1 is MNHNY and CDR2 SVGAGI (reference sequence). The CDR3 runs 12 residues. The DNA for the CDR3 is TGTGCCAGCAGGACGGAGAATTCACCCCTCCACTTT. Its translation: CASRTENSPLHF.